Shown below are 20 T cell receptor beta chains from a single sample sequenced in a study of a mutant IDH1 vaccine in newly diagnosed glioma. These receptors are not linked to any known antigen. Clones were sequenced by immunoSEQ multiplex PCR, and TCRdb holds only the in-frame ones, with some missing. The sample records 45,000 to 65,000 clones, 91% being singletons. Time point indicated: week 11, during vaccination. In the vaccine, a single dose held 300 ug of the mutant IDH1 20-mer peptide, along with topical imiquimod. The starting material was PBMCs, obtained from a glioma patient whose treatment included an IDH1 peptide vaccine. The receptor source for this set is a man aged 45 to 65 with glioma.

The CDR3 DNA follows: TGTGCCAGCTCTCGGCAGGCTAGCTCCTACGAGCAGTACTTC. This gives the protein CASSRQASSYEQYF. The V call is TRBV2, the J call TRBJ2-7; no reliable D call. The germline CDR1 and CDR2 sequences are SNHLY and FYNNEI. The CDR3 is 14 amino acids. Trimming removed 8 bases at V and 0 bases at J, with 14 bases between.

The chain carries TRBV6-6 and TRBJ2-5; D is unclear. V lost 0 bases, J lost 5 bases, and 13 bases lay in between. Germline loops: CDR1 MNHNY, CDR2 SVGAGI (reference sequence). The CDR3 consists of 15 residues. CDR3 coding DNA: TGTGCCAGCAGTTACTCGGCTTATCCGAGGGAGACCCAGTACTTC. Residues: CASSYSAYPRETQYF.

This chain uses TRBV7-2 with TRBJ1-6; D remains unclear. V shed 3 bases and J shed 7 bases, with 10 bases lying between them. There are 14 residues in the CDR3. The germline CDR1 and CDR2 sequences are SGHTA and FQGNSA. CDR3 in DNA: TGTGCCAGCAGCTTCCGGTTGGAGAATTCACCCCTCCACTTT. Protein sequence: CASSFRLENSPLHF. Complete variable domain (other parts from reference TRBV7-2 and TRBJ1-6): GAGVSQSPSNKVTEKGKDVELRCDPISGHTALYWYRQSLGQGLEFLIYFQGNSAPDKSGLPSDRFSAERTGGSVSTLTIQRTQQEDSAVYLCASSFRLENSPLHFGNGTRLTVT.

The chain couples TRBV15 to TRBJ2-1, with 9 bases fitting TRBD2. The V gene end was trimmed by 1 base and the J gene end by 0 bases; junction bases not matched to a gene: 7. This CDR3 spans 18 amino acids. Per germline, CDR1 LNHNV and CDR2 YYDKDF (reference sequence). Written as DNA, the CDR3 is TGTGCCACCAGCAGAGGGGGGACTAGCCCTAGCTCCTACAATGAGCAGTTCTTC. Its protein is CATSRGGTSPSSYNEQFF. Filled out from reference TRBV15 and TRBJ2-1, the complete variable domain reads DAMVIQNPRYQVTQFGKPVTLSCSQTLNHNVMYWYQQKSSQAPKLLFHYYDKDFNNEADTPDNFQSRRPNTSFCFLDIRSPGLGDTAMYLCATSRGGTSPSSYNEQFFGPGTRLTVL.

This chain joins TRBV6-5 and TRBJ1-2, with D unresolved. V lost 6 bases to trimming and J lost 4 bases, with 12 bases between them. Germline V lookup: CDR1 MNHEY, CDR2 SVGAGI. The CDR3 consists of 13 residues. In DNA, the CDR3 is TGTGCCAGCAGAAAAAACTCGCGCTATGGCTACACCTTC. It codes for CASRKNSRYGYTF.

This chain connects TRBV11-2 to TRBJ2-5; the D gene is possibly TRBD1 (6 bases). The CDR3 spans 14 residues. Germline lookup yields CDR1 SGHAT and CDR2 FQNNGV. V was pared by 4 bases and J by 2 bases, with 11 bases between. CDR3 nucleotide sequence: TGTGCCAGCAGCTCCAGGGGAGTGCAAGAGACCCAGTACTTC. Its translation is CASSSRGVQETQYF. Full variable domain (missing parts from reference TRBV11-2 and TRBJ2-5): EAGVAQSPRYKIIEKRQSVAFWCNPISGHATLYWYQQILGQGPKLLIQFQNNGVVDDSQLPKDRFSAERLKGVDSTLKIQPAKLEDSAVYLCASSSRGVQETQYFGPGTRLLVL.

V and J are TRBV18 and TRBJ1-1; D not resolved. The germline V gene encodes CDR1 KGHSH and CDR2 LQKENI. V lost 3 bases and J 4 bases, leaving 9 bases between the germline ends. The CDR3 runs 13 residues. CDR3 residues: CASSPNMGTEAFF. As DNA, the CDR3 is TGTGCCAGCTCACCGAATATGGGCACTGAAGCTTTCTTT.

The CDR3 loop is CASSISQTNTEAFF. CDR3 nucleotides: TGTGCCAGTAGTATATCTCAGACGAACACTGAAGCTTTCTTT. This sequence joins TRBV19 and TRBJ1-1, with no clear D. The CDR3 is made up of 14 amino acids. Germline values: CDR1 LNHDA, CDR2 SQIVND (reference sequence). The V end was cut by 2 bases, the J end by 1 base, with 8 bases between.

V gene TRBV18 combines with J gene TRBJ1-2, with 9 bases identical to TRBD1. V was pared by 6 bases and J by 7 bases, with 24 bases of the junction left unmatched. Germline V gene sequence: CDR1 KGHSH, CDR2 LQKENI. The CDR3 is 19 residues long. The CDR3 coding sequence is TGTGCCAGCTCTCCCCAGTGGGGGACAGGGTCCCCCGAGGGTGGTGGCTACACCTTC. Protein sequence: CASSPQWGTGSPEGGGYTF.

J is TRBJ1-3 and V is TRBV9; 8 nucleotides align to TRBD1. Germline-derived CDR1 and CDR2 are SGDLS and YYNGEE. This CDR3 has 14 residues. J gave up 13 bases and V 3 bases, and 12 bases lay outside the gene matches. The DNA for the CDR3 is TGTGCCAGCAGCGCGAGGACAGGGAAAGAGTCGATATATTTT. The encoded protein is CASSARTGKESIYF.

This sequence joins TRBV2 and TRBJ1-1; 7 bases agree with TRBD1. CDR1 and CDR2 from the germline V gene are SNHLY and FYNNEI. V lost 7 bases to trimming and J lost 4 bases; unmatched junction nucleotides: 9. The CDR3 sequence is 14 residues long. DNA of the CDR3: TGTGCCAGCACCCTTGGACAGGACCCCACTGAAGCTTTCTTT. It translates to CASTLGQDPTEAFF. Looking up the rest from reference TRBV2 and TRBJ1-1 gives the full variable domain: EPEVTQTPSHQVTQMGQEVILRCVPISNHLYFYWYRQILGQKVEFLVSFYNNEISEKSEIFDDQFSVERPDGSNFTLKIRSTKLEDSAMYFCASTLGQDPTEAFFGQGTRLTVV.

The V and J genes are TRBV2 and TRBJ2-7; TRBD1 matches 9 bases. The CDR3 spans 15 residues. Unmatched junction bases numbered 5, after V lost 0 bases and J lost 5 bases. Germline V lookup: CDR1 SNHLY, CDR2 FYNNEI. The chain's CDR3 is CASSEAPGQGHEQYF. CDR3 sequence (DNA): TGTGCCAGCAGTGAAGCACCGGGACAGGGTCACGAGCAGTACTTC. The full variable domain, completed using reference TRBV2 and TRBJ2-7, is EPEVTQTPSHQVTQMGQEVILRCVPISNHLYFYWYRQILGQKVEFLVSFYNNEISEKSEIFDDQFSVERPDGSNFTLKIRSTKLEDSAMYFCASSEAPGQGHEQYFGPGTRLTVT.

This clone was observed a few times. The chain uses TRBV7-9 and TRBJ2-6; the D gene could be TRBD1 or TRBD2 (5 bases each). Per germline, CDR1 SEHNR and CDR2 FQNEAQ (reference sequence). The CDR3 length is 15 residues. V was cut by 4 bases and J by 1 base, with 8 bases left in between. Written as DNA, the CDR3 is TGTGCCAGCAGCTCGTGGGGGTCTGGGGCCAACGTCCTGACTTTC. Translated: CASSSWGSGANVLTF.

The chain is built from TRBV4-1 and TRBJ2-1; D is perhaps TRBD1 (5 bases). The germline V gene encodes CDR1 MGHRA and CDR2 YSYEKL. The V and J ends lost 0 bases and 6 bases respectively, with 6 bases between them. The CDR3 is 13 residues long. The CDR3 region is CASSQETANEQFF. The CDR3 bases are TGCGCCAGCAGCCAAGAGACAGCCAATGAGCAGTTCTTC.

This chain links TRBV5-1 with TRBJ2-5; no clear D. CDR1 and CDR2 (germline): SGHRS, YFSETQ. The germline V and J ends were trimmed by 0 bases and 5 bases, with 11 bases remaining between them. This CDR3 has 14 residues. The CDR3 protein is CASSLEWGRETQYF. DNA for the CDR3: TGCGCCAGCAGCTTGGAGTGGGGTAGGGAGACCCAGTACTTC.

The CDR3 sequence: CAWSVHVNTIYF. CDR3 bases: TGTGCCTGGAGTGTACACGTAAACACCATATATTTT. The V call is TRBV30, the J call TRBJ1-3, with no clear D. Germline V gives CDR1 GTSNPN, CDR2 SVGIG (reference sequence). Trimming cost V 0 bases and J 6 bases, with 6 bases left between them. The CDR3 has 12 amino acids.

The genes are TRBV6-6 and TRBJ2-1; 12 nucleotides agree with TRBD2. The V gene end was trimmed by 7 bases and the J gene end by 8 bases; junction bases not matched to a gene: 9. The CDR3 runs 15 residues. From germline, CDR1 is MNHNY and CDR2 SVGAGI (reference sequence). CDR3 nucleotide sequence: TGTGCCAGCAATCCTAGCGGGGGGGCGGTAGATGAGCAGTTCTTC. Its protein product is CASNPSGGAVDEQFF.

The chain links TRBV6-6 to TRBJ1-4; no firm D call. The germline CDR1 and CDR2 sequences are MNHNY and SVGAGI (reference sequence). The CDR3 length is 12 residues. Trimming stripped 6 bases from V and 5 bases from J, with 7 bases between. The CDR3 loop reads CASRTRNEKLFF. In nucleotides, the CDR3 is TGTGCCAGCAGGACCAGAAATGAAAAACTGTTTTTT.

V and J are TRBV4-3 and TRBJ2-1; 9 positions match TRBD1. This CDR3 has 18 amino acids. Germline V gives CDR1 LGHNA, CDR2 YSLEER. V dropped 2 bases and J dropped 3; count of bases not matched to a gene: 11. This chain's CDR3 is CASSQPNPGQGGYNEQFF. Written as DNA, the CDR3 is TGCGCCAGCAGCCAACCAAACCCGGGACAGGGCGGCTACAATGAGCAGTTCTTC.

This rearrangement joins TRBV5-1 to TRBJ2-5; maybe TRBD2 (6 bases). The CDR3 contains 14 residues. The germline V gene encodes CDR1 SGHRS and CDR2 YFSETQ. V lost 4 bases, J lost 1 base, and 11 bases lay in between. This CDR3 reads CASSMGLGQETQYF. The CDR3 DNA sequence: TGCGCCAGCAGCATGGGACTGGGCCAAGAGACCCAGTACTTC.